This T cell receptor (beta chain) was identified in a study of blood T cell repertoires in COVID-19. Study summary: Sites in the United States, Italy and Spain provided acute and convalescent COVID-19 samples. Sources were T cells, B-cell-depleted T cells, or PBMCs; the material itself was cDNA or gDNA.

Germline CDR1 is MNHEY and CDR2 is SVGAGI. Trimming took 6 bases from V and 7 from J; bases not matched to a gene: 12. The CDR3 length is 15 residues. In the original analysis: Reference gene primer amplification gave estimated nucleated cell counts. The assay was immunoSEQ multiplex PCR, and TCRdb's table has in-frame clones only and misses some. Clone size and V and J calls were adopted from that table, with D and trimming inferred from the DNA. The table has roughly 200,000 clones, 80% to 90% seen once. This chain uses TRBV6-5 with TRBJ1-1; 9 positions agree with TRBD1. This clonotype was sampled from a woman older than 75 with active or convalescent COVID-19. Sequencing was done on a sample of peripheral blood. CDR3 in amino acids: CASRDRGSSNREAFF. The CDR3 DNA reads TGTGCCAGCAGAGACAGGGGGTCTAGCAACCGTGAAGCTTTCTTT.